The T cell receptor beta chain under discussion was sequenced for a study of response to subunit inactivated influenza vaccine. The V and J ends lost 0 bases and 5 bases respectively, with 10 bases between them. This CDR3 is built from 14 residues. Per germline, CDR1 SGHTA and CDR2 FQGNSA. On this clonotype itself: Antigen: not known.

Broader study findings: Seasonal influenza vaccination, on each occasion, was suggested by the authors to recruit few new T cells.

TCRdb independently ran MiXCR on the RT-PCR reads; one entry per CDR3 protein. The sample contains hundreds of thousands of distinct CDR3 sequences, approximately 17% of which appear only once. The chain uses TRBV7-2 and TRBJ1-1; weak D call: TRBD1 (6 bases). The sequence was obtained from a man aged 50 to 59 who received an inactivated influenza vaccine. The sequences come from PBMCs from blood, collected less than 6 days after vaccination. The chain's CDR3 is CASSLAAQGTEAFF. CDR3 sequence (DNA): TGTGCCAGCAGCTTAGCTGCTCAGGGGACTGAAGCTTTCTTT. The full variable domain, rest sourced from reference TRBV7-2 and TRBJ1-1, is GAGVSQSPSNKVTEKGKDVELRCDPISGHTALYWYRQSLGQGLEFLIYFQGNSAPDKSGLPSDRFSAERTGGSVSTLTIQRTQQEDSAVYLCASSLAAQGTEAFFGQGTRLTVV.